The rows below give T cell receptor beta chains drawn from one sample of a study of T cells expressing NK-cell markers. TCRdb reworked the 5' RACE reads into one entry per CDR3 protein, no DNA. The sample data list 400,000 to 550,000 distinct CDR3 sequences. Sequencing input: blood T cells: a sorted CD56 or NKG2C T cell subset, CD4+ or CD8+ T cells, or bulk PBMC T cells (not recorded which). These receptors were collected from a woman aged 18 to 69 in good health. Each CDR3 is given with its conserved first and last residue.

J gene: TRBJ2-1
V gene: TRBV29-1
CDR3 protein: CSVVGGKFYNEQFF

J gene: TRBJ2-3
V gene: TRBV3-1
CDR3 protein: CASTQGSDTQYF

J gene: TRBJ1-2
V gene: TRBV9
CDR3 protein: CASSDGTATYGYTF

J gene: TRBJ1-1
V gene: TRBV5-1
CDR3 protein: CASSSGAENTEAFF

J gene: TRBJ2-3
V gene: TRBV20-1
CDR3 protein: CSASSGAPTPSTDTQYF

J gene: TRBJ2-3
V gene: TRBV20-1
CDR3 protein: CSAPSPITDTQYF

J gene: TRBJ2-5
V gene: TRBV29-1
CDR3 protein: CSVEDGAGETQYF

J gene: TRBJ2-5
V gene: TRBV9
CDR3 protein: CASSATSSGGETQYF

J gene: TRBJ2-5
V gene: TRBV18
CDR3 protein: CASSPGAAQETQYF

J gene: TRBJ1-2
V gene: TRBV10-3
CDR3 protein: CAISDSPLYGYTF

J gene: TRBJ2-3
V gene: TRBV15
CDR3 protein: CATSRDREDTQYF

J gene: TRBJ1-5
V gene: TRBV7-2
CDR3 protein: CASSLDFRVNQPQHF

J gene: TRBJ2-5
V gene: TRBV6-5
CDR3 protein: CASGSGEETQYF

J gene: TRBJ1-2
V gene: TRBV5-4
CDR3 protein: CASSLDTAGGYTF

J gene: TRBJ1-1
V gene: TRBV7-9
CDR3 protein: CASSWAQQGNTEAFF

J gene: TRBJ2-5
V gene: TRBV7-2
CDR3 protein: CASSLASGRAWETQYF

J gene: TRBJ2-1
V gene: TRBV11-3
CDR3 protein: CASSLDRWGQGDNEQFF

J gene: TRBJ2-2
V gene: TRBV11-2
CDR3 protein: CASSSSFGWGRRTGELFF

J gene: TRBJ2-7
V gene: TRBV20-1
CDR3 protein: CSARLTGAEQYF

J gene: TRBJ1-1
V gene: TRBV20-1
CDR3 protein: CSAKGGGYTEAFF

J gene: TRBJ1-6
V gene: TRBV20-1
CDR3 protein: CSATRGTADNSPLHF

J gene: TRBJ1-2
V gene: TRBV19
CDR3 protein: CASSTWTGGGGYTF

J gene: TRBJ2-5
V gene: TRBV6-1
CDR3 protein: CASSSGTSGPVWQTQYF

J gene: TRBJ2-1
V gene: TRBV7-3
CDR3 protein: CASSATAYNEQFF

J gene: TRBJ1-6
V gene: TRBV6-5
CDR3 protein: CASSYGDTNSPLHF

J gene: TRBJ1-2
V gene: TRBV12-3/TRBV12-4
CDR3 protein: CASSETGANYGYTF

J gene: TRBJ1-1
V gene: TRBV7-9
CDR3 protein: CAVEGWDTEAFF

J gene: TRBJ2-1
V gene: TRBV11-2
CDR3 protein: CASSPGLSRGFSYNEQFF

J gene: TRBJ2-1
V gene: TRBV5-4
CDR3 protein: CASSFITGAGNEQFF

J gene: TRBJ2-1
V gene: TRBV20-1
CDR3 protein: CSARVERLYNEQFF

J gene: TRBJ2-5
V gene: TRBV5-1
CDR3 protein: CASSLAIMETQYF

J gene: TRBJ1-1
V gene: TRBV25-1
CDR3 protein: CASSDYTEAFF

J gene: TRBJ2-1
V gene: TRBV29-1
CDR3 protein: CSAELAGTYNEQFF

J gene: TRBJ1-3
V gene: TRBV6-1
CDR3 protein: CASRLLTGDSGNTIYF

J gene: TRBJ2-3
V gene: TRBV20-1
CDR3 protein: CSARGGPTGATDTQYF

J gene: TRBJ2-3
V gene: TRBV6-1
CDR3 protein: CASKGTSGGTDTQYF

J gene: TRBJ1-1
V gene: TRBV19
CDR3 protein: CASTMGIRRHGEAFF

J gene: TRBJ2-7
V gene: TRBV20-1
CDR3 protein: CSASLTATGGEQYF

J gene: TRBJ2-7
V gene: TRBV28
CDR3 protein: CASRASNTGGYEQYF

J gene: TRBJ1-2
V gene: TRBV6-1
CDR3 protein: CASSRDRGDRGRFGYTF

J gene: TRBJ2-1
V gene: TRBV20-1
CDR3 protein: CSAPPSGVYNEQFF

J gene: TRBJ2-7
V gene: TRBV27
CDR3 protein: CASSMGLAGAYEQYF

J gene: TRBJ1-1
V gene: TRBV6-2/TRBV6-3
CDR3 protein: CASRGGNTEAFF

J gene: TRBJ1-5
V gene: TRBV12-3/TRBV12-4
CDR3 protein: CASSPRRGRSGGQPQHF

J gene: TRBJ2-5
V gene: TRBV9
CDR3 protein: CASSIPETQYF

J gene: TRBJ2-1
V gene: TRBV18
CDR3 protein: CASSPYSYNEQFF

J gene: TRBJ2-4
V gene: TRBV27
CDR3 protein: CASSLYPSVDIQYF

J gene: TRBJ2-1
V gene: TRBV6-5
CDR3 protein: CATQRGTSGGHEQFF

J gene: TRBJ2-1
V gene: TRBV18
CDR3 protein: CASSPGLAGNDNEQFF

J gene: TRBJ2-3
V gene: TRBV7-2
CDR3 protein: CASSLKGQGTDTQYF

J gene: TRBJ2-1
V gene: TRBV19
CDR3 protein: CASSFLAGGINEQFF

J gene: TRBJ2-3
V gene: TRBV12-3/TRBV12-4
CDR3 protein: CASSRQTDTQYF

J gene: TRBJ2-7
V gene: TRBV29-1
CDR3 protein: CSAKTGGRGYEQYF

J gene: TRBJ1-4
V gene: TRBV6-5
CDR3 protein: CASSYSIGFGEKLFF

J gene: TRBJ2-3
V gene: TRBV6-5
CDR3 protein: CASSYMGVAGVPDTQYF

J gene: TRBJ1-4
V gene: TRBV28
CDR3 protein: CASTLNRAEKLFF

J gene: TRBJ2-1
V gene: TRBV11-2
CDR3 protein: CASSPRPDFSGGNEQFF

J gene: TRBJ2-3
V gene: TRBV6-5
CDR3 protein: CASSSPLDRGTDTQYF